A single sample gave rise to the 18 T cell receptor beta chains below, sequenced in a study of blood T cell repertoires in COVID-19. TCRdb's copy holds only in-frame clones and misses some; the assay was immunoSEQ multiplex PCR. The top ten clones hold around 4.2% of a sample with approximately 89,000 clones, nearly 95% of them seen once. The sequenced material came from peripheral blood. The receptor set was obtained from a human donor with active COVID-19. The donor label of this sample is uncertain.

This chain uses TRBV7-9 with TRBJ2-1; the match to TRBD2 covers 11 bases. V lost 5 bases to trimming and J lost 1 base; unmatched junction nucleotides: 13. The CDR3 sequence is 19 residues long. Germline lookup yields CDR1 SEHNR and CDR2 FQNEAQ (reference sequence). In nucleotides, the CDR3 is TGTGCCAGCAGCCCCCGAGGTAGCGGGGGGGCGTTGTCCTACAATGAGCAGTTCTTC. This gives the protein CASSPRGSGGALSYNEQFF.

This chain joins TRBV6-4 and TRBJ2-3; D might be TRBD1 (5 bases). V lost 6 bases, J lost 4 bases, and 11 bases lay in between. From germline, CDR1 is MRHNA and CDR2 SNTAGT. The length of the CDR3 is 13 residues. The CDR3 DNA sequence: TGTGCCAGCAGGCCCTGGGGCGCAGATACGCAGTATTTT. Amino acids: CASRPWGADTQYF.

The chain joins TRBV20-1 to TRBJ1-5; tentative D call: TRBD1 (6 bases). CDR1 and CDR2 (germline): DFQATT, SNEGSKA (reference sequence). V lost 3 bases, J lost 3 bases, and 9 bases lay in between. This CDR3 has 13 residues. In DNA, the CDR3 is TGCAGTGCTAGTACAGGGTTCAATCAGCCCCAGCATTTT. Translation: CSASTGFNQPQHF.

Worth noting for this clone: The junction does not match germline at one end; this may be a read error. The V and J genes are TRBV7-7 and TRBJ2-3, with TRBD2 identical over 16 bases. Germline V gene data show CDR1 as SSHAT and CDR2 as FNYEAQ (reference sequence). The CDR3 loop spans 15 amino acids. The DNA of the CDR3 is TGTGCTAGCAGCTCGGGACTAGCGGGAGGGCTCACGCAGTATTTT. Protein sequence: CASSSGLAGGLTQYF.

The rearrangement uses TRBV6-5 and TRBJ1-2, with D tentatively TRBD1 (5 bases). V shed 3 bases and J shed 1 base, with 12 bases lying between them. CDR3 length: 15 residues. Germline V gene lookup returns CDR1 MNHEY and CDR2 SVGAGI. The CDR3 DNA reads TGTGCCAGCAGTTATGGGCAGGGAGGTAACTATGGCTACACCTTC. Translated: CASSYGQGGNYGYTF.

This chain links TRBV10-3 with TRBJ2-1; 8 bases are a match to TRBD2. Trimming at V came to 4 bases and at J to 0 bases, leaving 8 bases not matched to a gene. Germline CDR1 is ENHRY and CDR2 is SYGVKD. This CDR3 region has 17 residues. The CDR3 reads CAISGRGGGTSYNEQFF. The CDR3, as DNA: TGTGCCATCAGTGGACGAGGCGGGGGGACCTCCTACAATGAGCAGTTCTTC.

V is TRBV4-1 and J is TRBJ2-1, with D possibly TRBD2 on 6 matching bases. CDR1 and CDR2 from the germline V gene are MGHRA and YSYEKL. V lost 0 bases and J 4 bases, leaving 13 bases between the germline ends. This CDR3 contains 16 residues. CDR3 sequence (DNA): TGCGCCAGCAGCCAAGAAGAAGCGGGCGTATACAATGAGCAGTTCTTC. Protein product: CASSQEEAGVYNEQFF.

As to this clone: One junction end disagrees with the germline gene, perhaps due to a read error. V and J are TRBV11-2 and TRBJ1-3, with 8 bases that match TRBD1. CDR3 length: 15 residues. Germline assignment: CDR1 SGHAT and CDR2 FQNNGV. CDR3 amino acids: CASSSEGQVGDTIYF. The CDR3 DNA follows: TGTGCCAGCAGCTCGGAGGGACAGGTTGGAGACACCATATATTTT.

This chain uses TRBV4-3 with TRBJ2-7; 7 nucleotides match TRBD1. This CDR3 region has 14 residues. Trimming took 3 bases from V and 0 from J; bases not matched to a gene: 2. The germline gives CDR1 LGHNA, CDR2 YSLEER. The CDR3 DNA reads TGCGCCAGCAGCCACAGACAGGGCTCCTACGAGCAGTACTTC. Translation gives CASSHRQGSYEQYF.

This rearrangement joins TRBV28 to TRBJ1-2; the D gene is possibly TRBD1 (5 bases). V was shortened by 5 bases and J by 8 bases, with 18 bases between the two germline ends. Germline assignment: CDR1 MDHEN and CDR2 SYDVKM. This CDR3 has 14 amino acids. In DNA, the CDR3 is TGTGCCAGCAGTCCACCCCGGGGGTTCGGCGGCTACACCTTC. It specifies CASSPPRGFGGYTF.

This chain links TRBV24-1 with TRBJ2-2, with a tentative D call TRBD1 (6 bases). This CDR3 is built from 14 residues. V gave up 9 bases and J gave up 3 bases, with 13 bases separating them. Germline CDR1 KGHDR, CDR2 SFDVKD. The CDR3 DNA reads TGTGCCACCCCCCCGGGGACACACACCGGGGAGCTGTTTTTT. This codes for CATPPGTHTGELFF.

The rearrangement joins TRBV29-1 to TRBJ2-5; TRBD1 agrees at 9 bases. The J segment lost 3 bases and the V segment lost 5 bases, leaving 10 bases of the junction unmatched. Germline assignment: CDR1 SQVTM and CDR2 ANQGSEA. CDR3 length: 15 residues. The CDR3 protein is CSVSSGTGTKETQYF. In nucleotides, the CDR3 is TGCAGCGTTTCTTCCGGGACAGGGACAAAAGAGACCCAGTACTTC.

The chain combines TRBV14 with TRBJ2-1, with 8 bases aligning to TRBD1. V lost 1 base and J lost 10; bases outside the gene matches: 6. The germline V gene encodes CDR1 SGHDN and CDR2 FVKESK. The CDR3 runs 14 residues. This chain's CDR3 is CASSQGLTGVEQFF. The DNA of the CDR3 is TGTGCCAGCAGCCAAGGTTTGACAGGGGTCGAGCAGTTCTTC.

The count of this clone is one. This chain connects TRBV4-3 to TRBJ2-1; 7 nucleotides match TRBD2. Germline loops: CDR1 LGHNA, CDR2 YSLEER. The length of the CDR3 is 17 residues. The V and J ends lost 0 bases and 8 bases, in that order; junction bases with no gene match: 13. The chain's CDR3 is CASSQDESGMAPYEQFF. The CDR3 nucleotides read TGCGCCAGCAGCCAAGATGAAAGCGGGATGGCCCCATATGAGCAGTTCTTC.

This chain links TRBV28 with TRBJ2-1, with 8 nucleotides matching TRBD1. Trimming took 3 bases from V and 1 from J; bases not matched to a gene: 5. Per germline, CDR1 MDHEN and CDR2 SYDVKM. The CDR3 loop spans 16 amino acids. This CDR3 is CASSFLDRESYNEQFF. The CDR3 nucleotides read TGTGCCAGCAGTTTCTTGGACAGGGAGTCCTACAATGAGCAGTTCTTC.

This clone came up once. The rearrangement uses TRBV6-5 and TRBJ2-7, with a tentative D call TRBD1 (5 bases). Germline V lookup: CDR1 MNHEY, CDR2 SVGAGI. The ends were cut back, 7 bases at V and 3 bases at J, with 16 bases in the middle. This CDR3 spans 14 amino acids. CDR3 protein: CASIAGLAFYEQYF. The CDR3 DNA sequence: TGTGCCAGCATAGCAGGGTTGGCTTTCTACGAGCAGTACTTC.

The chain employs TRBV11-3 and TRBJ2-5; 7 bases agree with TRBD1. This CDR3 has 15 residues. J lost 4 bases, V lost 2 bases, and 7 bases had no gene match. CDR1 and CDR2 (germline): SGHNT, YENEEA. CDR3 sequence reads: CASSLRRGGRETQYF. DNA of the CDR3: TGTGCCAGCAGCTTAAGGCGAGGGGGCAGAGAGACCCAGTACTTC.

The chain couples TRBV9 to TRBJ1-1, with 11 nucleotides matching TRBD1. Germline CDR1 and CDR2: SGDLS and YYNGEE. Trimming removed 4 bases from V and 5 bases from J; junction bases left unmatched: 13. The CDR3 extends over 17 amino acids. The CDR3 region has the DNA TGTGCCAGCAGCAATACCGGGACAGGGGGGAGTAGGACTGAAGCTTTCTTT. It is translated as CASSNTGTGGSRTEAFF.